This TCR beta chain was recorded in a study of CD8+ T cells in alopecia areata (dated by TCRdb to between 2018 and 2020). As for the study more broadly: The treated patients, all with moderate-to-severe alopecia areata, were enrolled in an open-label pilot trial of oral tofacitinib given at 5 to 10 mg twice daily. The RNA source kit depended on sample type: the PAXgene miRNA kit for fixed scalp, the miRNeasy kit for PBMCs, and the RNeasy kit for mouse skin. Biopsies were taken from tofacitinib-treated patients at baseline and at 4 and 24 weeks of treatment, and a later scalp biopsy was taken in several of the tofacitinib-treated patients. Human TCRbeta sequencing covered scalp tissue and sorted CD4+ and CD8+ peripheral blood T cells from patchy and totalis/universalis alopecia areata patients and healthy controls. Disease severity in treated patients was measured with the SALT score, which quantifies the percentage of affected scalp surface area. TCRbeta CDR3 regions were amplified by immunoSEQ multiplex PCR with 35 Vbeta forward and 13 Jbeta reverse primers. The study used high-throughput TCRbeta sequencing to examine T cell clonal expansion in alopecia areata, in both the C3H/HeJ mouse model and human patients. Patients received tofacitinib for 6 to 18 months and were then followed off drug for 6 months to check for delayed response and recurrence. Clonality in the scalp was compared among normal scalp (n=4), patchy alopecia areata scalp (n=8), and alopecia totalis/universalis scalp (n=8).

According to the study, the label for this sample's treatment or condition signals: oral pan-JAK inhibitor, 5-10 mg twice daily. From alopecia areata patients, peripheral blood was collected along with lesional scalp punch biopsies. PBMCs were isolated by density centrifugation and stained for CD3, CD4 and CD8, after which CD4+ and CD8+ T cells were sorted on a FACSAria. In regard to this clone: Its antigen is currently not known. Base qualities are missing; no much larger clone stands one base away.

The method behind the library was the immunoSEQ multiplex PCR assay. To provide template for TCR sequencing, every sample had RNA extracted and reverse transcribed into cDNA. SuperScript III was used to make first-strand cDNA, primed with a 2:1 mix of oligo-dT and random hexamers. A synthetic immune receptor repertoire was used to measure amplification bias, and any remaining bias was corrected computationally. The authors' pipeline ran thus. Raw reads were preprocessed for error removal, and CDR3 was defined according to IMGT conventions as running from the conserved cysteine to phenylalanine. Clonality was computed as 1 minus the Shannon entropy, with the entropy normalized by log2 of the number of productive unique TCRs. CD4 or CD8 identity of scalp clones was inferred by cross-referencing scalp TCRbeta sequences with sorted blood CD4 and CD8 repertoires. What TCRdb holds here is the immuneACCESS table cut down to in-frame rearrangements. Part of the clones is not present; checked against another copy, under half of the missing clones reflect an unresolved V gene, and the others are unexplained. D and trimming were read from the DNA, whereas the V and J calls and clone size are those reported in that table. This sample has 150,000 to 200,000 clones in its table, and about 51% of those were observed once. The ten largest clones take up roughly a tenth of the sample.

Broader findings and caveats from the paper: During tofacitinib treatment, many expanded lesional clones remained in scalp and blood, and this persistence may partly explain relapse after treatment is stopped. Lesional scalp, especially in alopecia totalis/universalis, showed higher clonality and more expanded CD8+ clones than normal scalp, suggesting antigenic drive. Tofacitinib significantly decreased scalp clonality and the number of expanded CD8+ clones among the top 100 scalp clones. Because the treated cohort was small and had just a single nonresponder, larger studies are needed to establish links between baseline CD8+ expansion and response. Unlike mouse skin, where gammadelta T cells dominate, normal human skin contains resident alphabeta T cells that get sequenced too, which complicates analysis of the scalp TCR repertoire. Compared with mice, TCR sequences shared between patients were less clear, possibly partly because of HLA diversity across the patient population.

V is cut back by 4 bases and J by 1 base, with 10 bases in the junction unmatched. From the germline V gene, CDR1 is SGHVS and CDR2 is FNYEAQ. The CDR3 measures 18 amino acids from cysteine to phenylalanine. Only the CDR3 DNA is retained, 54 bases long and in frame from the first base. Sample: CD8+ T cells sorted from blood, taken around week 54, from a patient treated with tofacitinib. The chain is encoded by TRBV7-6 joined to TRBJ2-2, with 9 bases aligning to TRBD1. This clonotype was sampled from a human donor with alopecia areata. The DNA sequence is TGTGCCAGCAGCTATTTGGCCGGGACAGGGCAGAACACCGGGGAGCTGTTTTTT. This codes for CASSYLAGTGQNTGELFF.